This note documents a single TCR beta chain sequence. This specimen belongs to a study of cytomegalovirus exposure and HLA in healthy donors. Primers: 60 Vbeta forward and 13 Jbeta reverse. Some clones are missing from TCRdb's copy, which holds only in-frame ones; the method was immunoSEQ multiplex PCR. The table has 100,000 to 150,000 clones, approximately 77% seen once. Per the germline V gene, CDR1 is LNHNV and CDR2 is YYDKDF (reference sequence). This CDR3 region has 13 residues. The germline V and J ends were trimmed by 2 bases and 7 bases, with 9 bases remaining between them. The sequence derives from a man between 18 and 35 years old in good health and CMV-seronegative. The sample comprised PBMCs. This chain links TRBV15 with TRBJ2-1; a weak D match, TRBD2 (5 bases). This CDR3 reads CATSRPRGNEQFF. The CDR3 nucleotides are TGTGCCACCAGCAGACCCAGAGGGAATGAGCAGTTCTTC.